The clone carrying this T cell receptor beta chain has at least ten counts. TCRdb reprocessed the reads with MiXCR, giving one entry per CDR3 protein. The sample contains roughly 720,000 distinct CDR3 sequences, 35% to 40% of which appear only once. These data originate in a study of T cell repertoires in cytomegalovirus infection. The CDR3 consists of 15 residues. CDR1 and CDR2 from the germline V gene are SGHTA and FQGNSA. Losses at the gene ends were 5 bases for V and 2 bases for J; bases not matched to a gene: 9. The receptor was derived from a human donor in good health (CMV status not recorded). Some clones in this sample may be carry-over from other donors' samples. The sequenced sample was PBMCs. J is TRBJ2-7 and V is TRBV7-2, with 7 bases matching TRBD1. CDR3 nucleotide sequence: TGTGCCAGCAGCCTGGACAGGATCGCGACCTACGAGCAGTACTTC. Its protein product is CASSLDRIATYEQYF.